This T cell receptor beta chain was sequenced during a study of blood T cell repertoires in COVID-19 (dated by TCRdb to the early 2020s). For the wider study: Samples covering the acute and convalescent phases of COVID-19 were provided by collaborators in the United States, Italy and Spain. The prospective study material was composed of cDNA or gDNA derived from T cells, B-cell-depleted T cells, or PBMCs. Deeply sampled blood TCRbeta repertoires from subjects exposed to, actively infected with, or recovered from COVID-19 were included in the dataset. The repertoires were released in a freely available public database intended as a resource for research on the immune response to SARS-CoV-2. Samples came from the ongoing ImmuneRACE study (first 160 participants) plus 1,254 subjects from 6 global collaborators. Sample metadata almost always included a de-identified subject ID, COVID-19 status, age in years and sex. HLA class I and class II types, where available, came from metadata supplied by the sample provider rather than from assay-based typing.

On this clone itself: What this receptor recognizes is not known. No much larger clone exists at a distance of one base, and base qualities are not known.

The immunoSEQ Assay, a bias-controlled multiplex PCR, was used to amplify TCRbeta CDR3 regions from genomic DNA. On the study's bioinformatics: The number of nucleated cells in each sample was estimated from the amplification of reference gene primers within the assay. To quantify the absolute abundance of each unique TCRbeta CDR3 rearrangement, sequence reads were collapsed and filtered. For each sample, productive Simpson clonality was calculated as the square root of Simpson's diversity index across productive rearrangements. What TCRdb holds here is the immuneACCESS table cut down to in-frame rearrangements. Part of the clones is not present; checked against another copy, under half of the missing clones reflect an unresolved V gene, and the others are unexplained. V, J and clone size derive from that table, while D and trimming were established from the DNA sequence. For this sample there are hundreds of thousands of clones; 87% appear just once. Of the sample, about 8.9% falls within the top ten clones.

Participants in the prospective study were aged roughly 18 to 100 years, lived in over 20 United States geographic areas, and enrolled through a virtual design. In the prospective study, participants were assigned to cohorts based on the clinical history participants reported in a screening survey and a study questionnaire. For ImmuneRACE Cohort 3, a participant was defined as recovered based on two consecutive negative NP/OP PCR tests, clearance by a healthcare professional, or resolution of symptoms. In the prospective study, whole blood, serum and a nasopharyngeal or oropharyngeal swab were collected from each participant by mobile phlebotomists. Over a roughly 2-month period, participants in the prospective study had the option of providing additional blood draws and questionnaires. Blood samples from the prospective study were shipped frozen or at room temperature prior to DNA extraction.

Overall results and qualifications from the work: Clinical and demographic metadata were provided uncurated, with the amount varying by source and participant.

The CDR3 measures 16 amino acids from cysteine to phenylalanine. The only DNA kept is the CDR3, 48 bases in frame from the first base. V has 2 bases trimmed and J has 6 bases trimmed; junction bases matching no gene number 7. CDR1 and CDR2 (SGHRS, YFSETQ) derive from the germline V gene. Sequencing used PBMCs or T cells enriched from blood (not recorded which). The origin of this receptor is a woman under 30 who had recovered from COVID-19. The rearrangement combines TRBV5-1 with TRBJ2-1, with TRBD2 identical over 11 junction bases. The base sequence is TGCGCCAGCAGCTTCTCGTCTAGCGGGGGGAGCAATGAGCAGTTCTTC. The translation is CASSFSSSGGSNEQFF.